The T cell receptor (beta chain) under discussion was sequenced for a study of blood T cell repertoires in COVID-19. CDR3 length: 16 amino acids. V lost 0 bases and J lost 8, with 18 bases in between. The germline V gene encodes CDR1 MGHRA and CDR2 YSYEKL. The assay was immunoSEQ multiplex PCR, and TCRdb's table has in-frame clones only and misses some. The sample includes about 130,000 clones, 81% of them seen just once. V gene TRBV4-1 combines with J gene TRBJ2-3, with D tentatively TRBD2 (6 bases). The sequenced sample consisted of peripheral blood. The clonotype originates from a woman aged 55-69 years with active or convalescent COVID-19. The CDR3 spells CASSQDVLLAPPTQYF. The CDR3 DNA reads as TGCGCCAGCAGCCAAGACGTGCTACTAGCACCTCCTACGCAGTATTTT.